The TCR beta chain described here comes from a study of cytomegalovirus exposure and HLA in healthy donors. The germline CDR1 and CDR2 sequences are SGHDN and FVKESK. The V and J ends lost 3 bases and 5 bases respectively, with 8 bases between them. This CDR3 is built from 12 residues. PCR primers comprised 60 Vbeta and 13 Jbeta primers. Repertoires were generated with immunoSEQ multiplex PCR, while TCRdb's copy carries only in-frame clones and drops some. The sample includes over 100,000 clones, 74% of them seen just once. J is TRBJ2-7 and V is TRBV14; D is uncertain. This TCR derives from a human donor in good health. Sequencing was done on a sample of PBMCs. CDR3 DNA: TGTGCCAGCAGCCACGTTAGCAACGAGCAGTACTTC. Translating it yields CASSHVSNEQYF.